A selection of T cell receptor beta chains follows, all from one sample in a study of Graves' ophthalmopathy and Graves' hyperthyroidism. TCRdb independently ran MiXCR on the multiplex PCR reads; one entry per CDR3 protein. The sample carries about 160,000 distinct CDR3 sequences, 30% to 45% recorded once. What was sequenced was peripheral blood. These receptors all stem from a woman aged 40 to 50 with Graves' ophthalmopathy. Each CDR3 is given with its conserved first and last residue. D genes are given only for firm matches. Not every row has a clone size; where given, it reads once, few, many or a size class.

j_gene: TRBJ2-4
len: 20
abundance: .
d_gene: .
v_gene: TRBV27
CDR3nt: TGTGCCAGCAGTTTATCTCTCGGCGGAGGGGTCTCTCCTACCAAAAACATTCAGTACTTC
CDR3aa: CASSLSLGGGVSPTKNIQYF

j_gene: TRBJ1-1
len: 16
abundance: .
d_gene: .
v_gene: TRBV2
CDR3nt: TGTGCCAGCAGTGGATCCCTTGATGGGAGGGCCTCAGGAGCTTTCTTT
CDR3aa: CASSGSLDGRASGAFF

j_gene: TRBJ1-6
len: 16
abundance: many
d_gene: .
v_gene: TRBV2
CDR3nt: TGTGCCAGCAGTGGTCAGGGGAGCTCCTATAATTCACCCCTCCACTTT
CDR3aa: CASSGQGSSYNSPLHF

j_gene: TRBJ1-1
len: 13
abundance: .
d_gene: .
v_gene: TRBV12-3/TRBV12-4
CDR3nt: TGTGCCAGCAGTTACCGTCAGGGCTTGGAAGCTTTCTTT
CDR3aa: CASSYRQGLEAFF

j_gene: TRBJ2-1
len: 13
abundance: many
d_gene: .
v_gene: TRBV2
CDR3nt: TGTGCCAGCAGTAAAACTATTGGCGTTGAGCAGTTCTTC
CDR3aa: CASSKTIGVEQFF

j_gene: TRBJ1-6
len: 14
abundance: many
d_gene: .
v_gene: TRBV11-2
CDR3nt: TGTGCCAGCAGCTTAGAAATGGGCAATTCACCCCTCCACTTT
CDR3aa: CASSLEMGNSPLHF

j_gene: TRBJ1-5
len: 13
abundance: many
d_gene: .
v_gene: TRBV12-5
CDR3nt: TGTGCTAGTGGTTTGTCACCAGGTCAGCCCCAGCATTTT
CDR3aa: CASGLSPGQPQHF

j_gene: TRBJ2-2
len: 15
abundance: many
d_gene: TRBD1
v_gene: TRBV10-3
CDR3nt: TGTGCCATCCGGCGACAGGGGGCGAACACCGGGGAGCTGGTTTTT
CDR3aa: CAIRRQGANTGELVF

j_gene: TRBJ2-7
len: 12
abundance: once
d_gene: .
v_gene: TRBV6-1
CDR3nt: TGTGCCAGCAGTGAAACAAGAGTCGAGCAGTACTTC
CDR3aa: CASSETRVEQYF

j_gene: TRBJ1-3
len: 19
abundance: many
d_gene: .
v_gene: TRBV11-2
CDR3nt: TGTGCCAGCAGACAAACCGGGACGCAGAAATCGAAAGCTGGAAACACCATATATTTT
CDR3aa: CASRQTGTQKSKAGNTIYF

j_gene: TRBJ2-7
len: 24
abundance: few
d_gene: .
v_gene: TRBV6-2/TRBV6-3
CDR3nt: TGTGCCAGCAGTTACCCAAACAGGGGGCAGCTAGCGGGTGGAACCTCGTGGAGCTCCTACGAGCAGTACTTC
CDR3aa: CASSYPNRGQLAGGTSWSSYEQYF

j_gene: TRBJ2-5
len: 15
abundance: .
d_gene: TRBD2
v_gene: TRBV6-5
CDR3nt: TGTGCCAGCAGTTTGCTTAGCGGGGGGTCGGAGACCCAGTACTTC
CDR3aa: CASSLLSGGSETQYF

j_gene: TRBJ2-5
len: 13
abundance: many
d_gene: .
v_gene: TRBV7-2
CDR3nt: TGTGCCAGCAGCTTGGGGGACCGACGGCCCCAGTACTTC
CDR3aa: CASSLGDRRPQYF

j_gene: TRBJ1-5
len: 14
abundance: once
d_gene: TRBD1
v_gene: TRBV24-1
CDR3nt: TGTGCCACCTGCAGGGGGCGAAGCAATCAGCCCCAGCATTTT
CDR3aa: CATCRGRSNQPQHF

j_gene: TRBJ2-7
len: 16
abundance: .
d_gene: TRBD2
v_gene: TRBV5-1
CDR3nt: TGCGCCAGCAGCCTAGAGACTAGCGGGAAGGCCTACGAGCAGTACTTC
CDR3aa: CASSLETSGKAYEQYF

j_gene: TRBJ2-7
len: 14
abundance: many
d_gene: .
v_gene: TRBV6-2/TRBV6-3
CDR3nt: TGTGCCAGCAGCAATTGGTACAGCCACTACGAGCAGTACTTC
CDR3aa: CASSNWYSHYEQYF

j_gene: TRBJ2-7
len: 14
abundance: .
d_gene: TRBD2
v_gene: TRBV6-2/TRBV6-3
CDR3nt: TGTGCCAGCAGAACTAGCGGCCCTACCTACGAGCAGTACTTC
CDR3aa: CASRTSGPTYEQYF

j_gene: TRBJ2-7
len: 16
abundance: many
d_gene: .
v_gene: TRBV6-5
CDR3nt: TGTGCCAGCAGTTACGGGTTGCAGGGGAGCACCTACGAGCAGTACTTC
CDR3aa: CASSYGLQGSTYEQYF

j_gene: TRBJ1-6
len: 12
abundance: many
d_gene: .
v_gene: TRBV6-1
CDR3nt: TGTGCCAGCACCAGCCTATATTCACCCCTCCACTTT
CDR3aa: CASTSLYSPLHF

j_gene: TRBJ2-5
len: 16
abundance: many
d_gene: TRBD1
v_gene: TRBV7-9
CDR3nt: TGTGCCAGCAGCAAGGACAGGGGTCCCCACCAAGAGACCCAGTACTTC
CDR3aa: CASSKDRGPHQETQYF

j_gene: TRBJ1-2
len: 13
abundance: many
d_gene: .
v_gene: TRBV12-5
CDR3nt: TGTGCTAGTGGTTTATCAGGGAACTATGGCTACACCTTC
CDR3aa: CASGLSGNYGYTF

j_gene: TRBJ2-5
len: 16
abundance: many
d_gene: TRBD1
v_gene: TRBV6-5
CDR3nt: TGTGCCAGCAGTTACGACGGGACAGGGAATTCAGAGACCCAGTACTTC
CDR3aa: CASSYDGTGNSETQYF

j_gene: TRBJ1-3
len: 15
abundance: many
d_gene: .
v_gene: TRBV30
CDR3nt: TGTGCCGGATGGAGGAGAATGAGCTCTGGAAACACCATATATTTT
CDR3aa: CAGWRRMSSGNTIYF

j_gene: TRBJ2-7
len: 21
abundance: once
d_gene: TRBD2
v_gene: TRBV4-2
CDR3nt: TGTGCCAGCAGCCCCCGAAGGTTGTCCGGGACTAGCGAACGAACGGCCTACGAGCAGTACTTC
CDR3aa: CASSPRRLSGTSERTAYEQYF

j_gene: TRBJ1-2
len: 14
abundance: many
d_gene: .
v_gene: TRBV5-5
CDR3nt: TGTGCCAGCGCTAAACAAGTGGGGATCTATGGCTACACCTTC
CDR3aa: CASAKQVGIYGYTF

j_gene: TRBJ1-5
len: 15
abundance: many
d_gene: .
v_gene: TRBV19
CDR3nt: TGTGCCAGTAGTGCTAAACAGGGCGGCAATCAGCCCCAGCATTTT
CDR3aa: CASSAKQGGNQPQHF

j_gene: TRBJ1-1
len: 14
abundance: many
d_gene: .
v_gene: TRBV15
CDR3nt: TGTGCCACCAGCAGATCAGGGGTTGGGACTGAAGCTTTCTTT
CDR3aa: CATSRSGVGTEAFF

j_gene: TRBJ1-1
len: 14
abundance: .
d_gene: .
v_gene: TRBV30
CDR3nt: TGTGCCTGGAGTTCCGGACACTCGAACACTGAAGCTTTCTTT
CDR3aa: CAWSSGHSNTEAFF

j_gene: TRBJ2-7
len: 16
abundance: many
d_gene: .
v_gene: TRBV4-1
CDR3nt: TGCGCCAGCAGCCAAGTACGTCGGGACGGCTACTACGAGCAGTACTTC
CDR3aa: CASSQVRRDGYYEQYF

j_gene: TRBJ1-2
len: 12
abundance: many
d_gene: TRBD1
v_gene: TRBV6-1
CDR3nt: TGTGCCACCAAGGGGGCCGGCTATGGCTACACCTTC
CDR3aa: CATKGAGYGYTF

j_gene: TRBJ2-2
len: 14
abundance: many
d_gene: .
v_gene: TRBV24-1
CDR3nt: TGTGCCACCAGTGATTCCGGGCGGACCGGGGAGCTGTTTTTT
CDR3aa: CATSDSGRTGELFF

j_gene: TRBJ1-2
len: 15
abundance: many
d_gene: .
v_gene: TRBV13
CDR3nt: TGTGCCAGCAGCTTAGACGGCAGGGCGGACTATGGCTACACCTTC
CDR3aa: CASSLDGRADYGYTF

j_gene: TRBJ2-7
len: 12
abundance: medium-sized
d_gene: TRBD2
v_gene: TRBV28
CDR3nt: TGTGCCAGCAGTTCACTAGCGGGTCAGCAGTACTTC
CDR3aa: CASSSLAGQQYF

j_gene: TRBJ1-6
len: 16
abundance: .
d_gene: .
v_gene: TRBV6-5
CDR3nt: TGTGCCAGCAGTTCCACCGGCGTTGGGCTCAATTCACCCCTCCACTTT
CDR3aa: CASSSTGVGLNSPLHF

j_gene: TRBJ2-2
len: 14
abundance: .
d_gene: .
v_gene: TRBV12-3/TRBV12-4
CDR3nt: TGTGCCACCTCGCAGGGAAGCGCCGCCGGGGAGCTGTTTTTT
CDR3aa: CATSQGSAAGELFF

j_gene: TRBJ2-7
len: 13
abundance: once
d_gene: .
v_gene: TRBV20-1
CDR3nt: TGCAGTGCTATAAACCCCAGACCCGAGGAGCAGTACTTC
CDR3aa: CSAINPRPEEQYF

j_gene: TRBJ2-7
len: 14
abundance: many
d_gene: TRBD2
v_gene: TRBV20-1
CDR3nt: TGCAGTGCTAGAGGGACTAGCGACTCCTACGAGCAGTACTTC
CDR3aa: CSARGTSDSYEQYF

j_gene: TRBJ2-2
len: 18
abundance: .
d_gene: .
v_gene: TRBV6-2/TRBV6-3
CDR3nt: TGTGCCAGCAGGGGATATCGACGCGCTCCTTACGACACCGGGGAGCTGTTTTTT
CDR3aa: CASRGYRRAPYDTGELFF

j_gene: TRBJ2-5
len: 15
abundance: .
d_gene: TRBD1
v_gene: TRBV7-2
CDR3nt: TGTGCCAGCAGCTTAGTAGACAGGGCCCAAGAGACCCAGTACTTC
CDR3aa: CASSLVDRAQETQYF

j_gene: TRBJ2-7
len: 14
abundance: .
d_gene: .
v_gene: TRBV6-1
CDR3nt: TGTGCCAGCAGTGAAGGGGTGGGTCAGGGCGAGCAGTACTTC
CDR3aa: CASSEGVGQGEQYF

j_gene: TRBJ2-7
len: 15
abundance: .
d_gene: TRBD2
v_gene: TRBV20-1
CDR3nt: TGCAGTGCAACCGGGACTAGCGGGATGTCCTACGAGCAGTACTTC
CDR3aa: CSATGTSGMSYEQYF

j_gene: TRBJ2-5
len: 15
abundance: .
d_gene: TRBD1
v_gene: TRBV29-1
CDR3nt: TGCAGCGTTTCGGACAGGGGGTTGACCGGGGAGACCCAGTACTTC
CDR3aa: CSVSDRGLTGETQYF

j_gene: TRBJ1-2
len: 17
abundance: few
d_gene: .
v_gene: TRBV6-1
CDR3nt: TGTGCCAGCAGTGAATGGGGCAGGGAAACAGACGTATATGGCTACACCTTC
CDR3aa: CASSEWGRETDVYGYTF

j_gene: TRBJ1-1
len: 16
abundance: .
d_gene: .
v_gene: TRBV28
CDR3nt: TGTGCCAGCGGGACCATTGCGGCAGGAACGAACACTGAAGCTTTCTTT
CDR3aa: CASGTIAAGTNTEAFF

j_gene: TRBJ1-1
len: 12
abundance: .
d_gene: .
v_gene: TRBV6-2/TRBV6-3
CDR3nt: TGTGCCAGCAGCCAGCAGGTTTTCTCGGCTTTCTTT
CDR3aa: CASSQQVFSAFF

j_gene: TRBJ1-5
len: 12
abundance: many
d_gene: .
v_gene: TRBV20-1
CDR3nt: TGCAGTGCTAGATGGGGGAATCAGCCCCAGCATTTT
CDR3aa: CSARWGNQPQHF

j_gene: TRBJ1-2
len: 15
abundance: .
d_gene: .
v_gene: TRBV2
CDR3nt: TGTGCCAGCAGATCCTTACCCAACTACAGGGTTAGCTACACCTTC
CDR3aa: CASRSLPNYRVSYTF

j_gene: TRBJ1-1
len: 13
abundance: many
d_gene: .
v_gene: TRBV19
CDR3nt: TGTGCCAGTAGTATAGACGGGGACACTGAAGCTTTCTTT
CDR3aa: CASSIDGDTEAFF

j_gene: TRBJ2-2
len: 15
abundance: many
d_gene: .
v_gene: TRBV9
CDR3nt: TGTGCCAGCAGCGTAGAGGGCTTGAACACCGGGGAGCTGTTTTTT
CDR3aa: CASSVEGLNTGELFF

j_gene: TRBJ2-2
len: 14
abundance: .
d_gene: .
v_gene: TRBV28
CDR3nt: TGTGCCAGCATAGGACAGAGGGACACCGGGGAGCTGTTTTTT
CDR3aa: CASIGQRDTGELFF

j_gene: TRBJ2-5
len: 14
abundance: many
d_gene: .
v_gene: TRBV5-4
CDR3nt: TGTGCCAGCAGACCCGGACAAAACCAAGAGACCCAGTACTTC
CDR3aa: CASRPGQNQETQYF

j_gene: TRBJ2-4
len: 16
abundance: many
d_gene: TRBD2
v_gene: TRBV13
CDR3nt: TGTGCCAGCAGCCCCCGGGGGGGCCGATCCAAAAACATTCAGTACTTC
CDR3aa: CASSPRGGRSKNIQYF

j_gene: TRBJ2-5
len: 15
abundance: many
d_gene: TRBD1
v_gene: TRBV11-2
CDR3nt: TGTGCCAGCAGCTCAGGGCAGGGGGCTGCAGAGACCCAGTACTTC
CDR3aa: CASSSGQGAAETQYF